This T cell receptor (beta chain) was observed in a study of response to subunit inactivated influenza vaccine. Germline CDR1 is DFQATT and CDR2 is SNEGSKA (reference sequence). The CDR3 runs to 13 residues. The V segment lost 5 bases and the J segment 5 bases; nucleotides outside the gene matches: 6. TCRdb fed the RT-PCR reads into MiXCR, producing one record per CDR3 protein. The data contain approximately 480,000 distinct CDR3 sequences, around 9.9% of them singletons. This clonotype has just one count. Its matching antigen is unknown. This sequence may be a read error, since a much larger clone differs from it by one base. Broader study findings: Few new T cells, the authors suggested, are recruited by each seasonal influenza vaccination.

This receptor was identified in a man in his forties or fifties who received an inactivated influenza vaccine. The chain links TRBV20-1 to TRBJ2-5, with 9 bases lining up with TRBD2. The sequences come from PBMCs from blood, collected roughly 6 weeks after vaccination. The CDR3 here is CSASWTSDETQYF. CDR3 coding DNA: TGCAGTGCTTCGTGGACTAGCGACGAGACCCAGTACTTC.